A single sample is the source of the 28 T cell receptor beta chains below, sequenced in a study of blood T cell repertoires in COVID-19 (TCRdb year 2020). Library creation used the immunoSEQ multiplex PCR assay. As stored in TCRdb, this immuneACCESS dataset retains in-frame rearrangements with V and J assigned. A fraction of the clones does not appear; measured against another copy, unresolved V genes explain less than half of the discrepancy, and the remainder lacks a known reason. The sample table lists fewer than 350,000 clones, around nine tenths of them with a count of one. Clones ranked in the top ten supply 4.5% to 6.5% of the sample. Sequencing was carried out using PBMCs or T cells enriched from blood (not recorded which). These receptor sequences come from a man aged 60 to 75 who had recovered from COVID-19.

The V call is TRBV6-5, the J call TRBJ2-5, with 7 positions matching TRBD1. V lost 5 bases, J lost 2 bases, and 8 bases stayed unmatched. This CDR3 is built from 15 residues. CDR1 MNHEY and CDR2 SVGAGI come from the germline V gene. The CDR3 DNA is TGTGCCAGCAGTAGAACGGGACAGTCGCAAGAGACCCAGTACTTC. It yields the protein CASSRTGQSQETQYF.

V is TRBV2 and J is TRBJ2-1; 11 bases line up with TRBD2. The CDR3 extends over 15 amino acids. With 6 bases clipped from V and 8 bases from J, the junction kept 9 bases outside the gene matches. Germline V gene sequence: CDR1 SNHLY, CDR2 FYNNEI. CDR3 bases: TGTGCCAGCAGGGATAGCGGGAGGGCCCGGTATGAGCAGTTCTTC. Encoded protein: CASRDSGRARYEQFF.

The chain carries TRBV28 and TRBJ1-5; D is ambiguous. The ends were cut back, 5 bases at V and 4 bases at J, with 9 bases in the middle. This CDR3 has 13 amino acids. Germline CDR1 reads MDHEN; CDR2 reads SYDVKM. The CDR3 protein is CASSLLRNQPQHF. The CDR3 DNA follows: TGTGCCAGCAGTCTCCTCAGAAATCAGCCCCAGCATTTT.

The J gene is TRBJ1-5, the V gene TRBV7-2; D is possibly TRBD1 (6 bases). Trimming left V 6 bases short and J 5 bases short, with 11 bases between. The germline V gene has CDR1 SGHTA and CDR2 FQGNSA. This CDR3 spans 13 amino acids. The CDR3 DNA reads TGTGCCAGCAGTTACAGGGTCGATCAGCCCCAGCATTTT. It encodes CASSYRVDQPQHF.

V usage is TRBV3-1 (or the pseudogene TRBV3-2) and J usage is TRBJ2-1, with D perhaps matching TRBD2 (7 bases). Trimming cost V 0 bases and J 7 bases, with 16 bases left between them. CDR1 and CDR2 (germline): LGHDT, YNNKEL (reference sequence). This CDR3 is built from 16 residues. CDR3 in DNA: TGTGCCAGCAGCCAAGATGGGGGGGCGGGTGGAAATGAGCAGTTCTTC. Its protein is CASSQDGGAGGNEQFF.

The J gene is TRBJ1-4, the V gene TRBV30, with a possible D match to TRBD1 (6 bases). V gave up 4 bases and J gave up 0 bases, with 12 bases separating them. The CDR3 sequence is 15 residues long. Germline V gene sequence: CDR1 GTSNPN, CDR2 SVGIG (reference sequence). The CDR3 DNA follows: TGTGCCTGGAACCCTACAGGGTCAACTAATGAAAAACTGTTTTTT. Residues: CAWNPTGSTNEKLFF.

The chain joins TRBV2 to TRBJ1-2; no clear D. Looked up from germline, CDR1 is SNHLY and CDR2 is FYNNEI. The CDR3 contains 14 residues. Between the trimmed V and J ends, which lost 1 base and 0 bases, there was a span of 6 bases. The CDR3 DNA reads TGTGCCAGCAGTGAAGGACGGGCTAACTATGGCTACACCTTC. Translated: CASSEGRANYGYTF.

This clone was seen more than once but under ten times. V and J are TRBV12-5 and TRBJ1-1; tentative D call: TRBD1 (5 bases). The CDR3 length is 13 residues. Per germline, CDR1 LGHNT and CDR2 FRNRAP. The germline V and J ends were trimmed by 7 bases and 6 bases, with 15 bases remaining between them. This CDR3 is CASALYGGAEAFF. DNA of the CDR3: TGTGCTAGTGCCTTGTATGGGGGGGCTGAAGCTTTCTTT.

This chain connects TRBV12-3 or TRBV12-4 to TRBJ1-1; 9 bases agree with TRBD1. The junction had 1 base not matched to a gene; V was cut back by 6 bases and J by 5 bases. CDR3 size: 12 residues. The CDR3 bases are TGTGCCAGCAGGACAGGGGGGACTGAAGCTTTCTTT. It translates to CASRTGGTEAFF.

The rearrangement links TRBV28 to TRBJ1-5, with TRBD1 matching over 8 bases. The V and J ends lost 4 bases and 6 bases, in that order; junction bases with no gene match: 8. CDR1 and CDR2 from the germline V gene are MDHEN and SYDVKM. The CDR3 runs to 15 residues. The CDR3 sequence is CASSSRTGPFQPQHF. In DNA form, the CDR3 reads TGTGCCAGCAGTTCACGGACAGGGCCATTTCAGCCCCAGCATTTT.

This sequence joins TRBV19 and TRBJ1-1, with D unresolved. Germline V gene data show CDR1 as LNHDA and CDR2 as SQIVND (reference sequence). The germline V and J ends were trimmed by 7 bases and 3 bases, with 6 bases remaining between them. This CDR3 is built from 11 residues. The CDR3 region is CASKLDTEAFF. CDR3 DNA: TGTGCCAGTAAGCTGGACACTGAAGCTTTCTTT.

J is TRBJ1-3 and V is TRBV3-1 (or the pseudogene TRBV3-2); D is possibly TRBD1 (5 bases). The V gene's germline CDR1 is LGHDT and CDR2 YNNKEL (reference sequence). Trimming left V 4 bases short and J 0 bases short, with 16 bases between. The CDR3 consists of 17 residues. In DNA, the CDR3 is TGTGCCAGCAGCCTCGCCGACAGTGCTTCCTCTGGAAACACCATATATTTT. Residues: CASSLADSASSGNTIYF.

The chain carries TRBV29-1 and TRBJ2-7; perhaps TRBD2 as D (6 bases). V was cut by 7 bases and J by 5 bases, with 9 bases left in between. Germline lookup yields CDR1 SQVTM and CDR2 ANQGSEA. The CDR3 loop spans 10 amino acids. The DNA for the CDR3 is TGCAGCGGCGGAGGGGACGAGCAGTACTTC. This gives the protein CSGGGDEQYF.

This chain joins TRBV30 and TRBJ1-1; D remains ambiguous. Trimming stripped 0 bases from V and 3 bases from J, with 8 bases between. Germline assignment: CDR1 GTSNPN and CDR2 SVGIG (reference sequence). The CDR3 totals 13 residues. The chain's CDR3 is CAWSVAQDTEAFF. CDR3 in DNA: TGTGCCTGGAGTGTAGCCCAAGACACTGAAGCTTTCTTT.

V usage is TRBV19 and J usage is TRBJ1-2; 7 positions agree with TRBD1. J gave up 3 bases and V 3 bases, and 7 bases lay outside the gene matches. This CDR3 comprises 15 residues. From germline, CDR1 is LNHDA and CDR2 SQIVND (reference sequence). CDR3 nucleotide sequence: TGTGCCAGTAGTATTCCAGGGGGAACGGACTATGGCTACACCTTC. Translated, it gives CASSIPGGTDYGYTF.

Written as DNA, the CDR3 is TGTGCCAGCAGTCAAGACAGGGGAAGATATAATTCACCCCTCCACTTT. As protein: CASSQDRGRYNSPLHF. The rearrangement joins TRBV2 to TRBJ1-6, with 8 nucleotides matching TRBD1. This CDR3 is 16 amino acids long. The germline V gene has CDR1 SNHLY and CDR2 FYNNEI. J was trimmed by 4 bases and V by 5 bases; bases with no gene match: 7.

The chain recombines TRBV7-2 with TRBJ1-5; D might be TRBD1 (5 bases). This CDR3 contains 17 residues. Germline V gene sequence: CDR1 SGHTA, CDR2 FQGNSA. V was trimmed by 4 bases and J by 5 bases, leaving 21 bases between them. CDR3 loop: CASSSSWGGVSHQPQHF. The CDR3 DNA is TGTGCCAGCAGCTCCTCCTGGGGAGGGGTGAGTCATCAGCCCCAGCATTTT.

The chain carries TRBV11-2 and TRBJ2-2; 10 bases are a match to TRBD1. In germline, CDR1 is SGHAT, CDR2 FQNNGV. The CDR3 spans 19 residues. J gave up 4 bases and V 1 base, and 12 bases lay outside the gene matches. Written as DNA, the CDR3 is TGTGCCAGCAGCTTAGTTAGGGGACAGGGGACGTCGCGCACCGGGGAGCTGTTTTTT. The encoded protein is CASSLVRGQGTSRTGELFF.

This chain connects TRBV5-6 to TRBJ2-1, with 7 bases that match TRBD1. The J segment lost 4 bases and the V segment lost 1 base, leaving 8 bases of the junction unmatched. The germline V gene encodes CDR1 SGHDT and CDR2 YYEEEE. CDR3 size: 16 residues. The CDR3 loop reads CASSLFGTALYNEQFF. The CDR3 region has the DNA TGTGCCAGCAGCTTGTTTGGGACAGCCCTTTACAATGAGCAGTTCTTC.

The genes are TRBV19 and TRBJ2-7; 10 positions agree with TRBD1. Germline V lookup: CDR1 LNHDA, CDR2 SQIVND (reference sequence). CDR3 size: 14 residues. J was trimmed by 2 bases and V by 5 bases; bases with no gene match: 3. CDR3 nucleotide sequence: TGTGCCAGTAGTCTCGGACAGGGGGCCTACGAGCAGTACTTC. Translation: CASSLGQGAYEQYF.

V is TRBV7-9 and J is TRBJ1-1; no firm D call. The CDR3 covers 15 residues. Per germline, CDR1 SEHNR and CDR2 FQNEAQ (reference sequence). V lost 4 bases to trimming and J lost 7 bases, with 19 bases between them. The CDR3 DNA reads TGTGCCAGCAGCTCTTTGTCGCGACAAAGATTTGAAGCTTTCTTT. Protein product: CASSSLSRQRFEAFF.

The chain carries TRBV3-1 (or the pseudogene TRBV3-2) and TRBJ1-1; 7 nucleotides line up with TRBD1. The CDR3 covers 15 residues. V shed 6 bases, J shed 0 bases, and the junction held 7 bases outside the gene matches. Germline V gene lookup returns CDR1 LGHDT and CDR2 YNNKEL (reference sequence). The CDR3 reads CASSKGANLNTEAFF. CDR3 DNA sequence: TGTGCCAGCAGTAAGGGGGCGAATTTGAACACTGAAGCTTTCTTT.

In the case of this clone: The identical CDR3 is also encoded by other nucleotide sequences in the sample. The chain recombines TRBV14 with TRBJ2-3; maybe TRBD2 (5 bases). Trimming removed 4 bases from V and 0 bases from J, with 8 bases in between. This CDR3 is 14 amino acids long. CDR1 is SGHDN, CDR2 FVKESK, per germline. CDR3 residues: CASSPSGSTDTQYF. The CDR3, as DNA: TGTGCCAGCAGCCCCTCGGGGAGCACAGATACGCAGTATTTT.

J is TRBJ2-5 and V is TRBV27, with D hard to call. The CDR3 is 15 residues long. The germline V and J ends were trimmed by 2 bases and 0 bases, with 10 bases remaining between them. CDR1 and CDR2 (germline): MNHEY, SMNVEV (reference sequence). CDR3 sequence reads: CASSLTWQYQETQYF. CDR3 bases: TGTGCCAGCAGTTTAACGTGGCAGTACCAAGAGACCCAGTACTTC.

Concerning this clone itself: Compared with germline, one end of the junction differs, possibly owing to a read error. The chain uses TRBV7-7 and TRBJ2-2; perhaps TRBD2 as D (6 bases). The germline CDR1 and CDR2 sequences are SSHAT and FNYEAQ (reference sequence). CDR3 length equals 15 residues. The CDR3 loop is CASSLVSGSTGELFF. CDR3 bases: TGTGCTAGCAGCTTAGTTAGCGGATCCACCGGGGAGCTGTTTTTT.

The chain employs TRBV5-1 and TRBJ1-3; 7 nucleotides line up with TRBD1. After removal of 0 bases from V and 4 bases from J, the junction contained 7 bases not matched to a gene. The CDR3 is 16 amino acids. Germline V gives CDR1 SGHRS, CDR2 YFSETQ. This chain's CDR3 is CASSLGPTGTGNTIYF. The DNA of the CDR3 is TGCGCCAGCAGCTTGGGACCGACAGGGACGGGAAACACCATATATTTT.

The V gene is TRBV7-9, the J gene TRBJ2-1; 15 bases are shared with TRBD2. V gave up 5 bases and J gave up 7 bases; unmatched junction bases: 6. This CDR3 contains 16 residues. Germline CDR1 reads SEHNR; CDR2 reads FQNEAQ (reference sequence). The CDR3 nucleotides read TGTGCCAGCAGCGCCCCGGGACTAGCGGGAGGAAATGAGCAGTTCTTC. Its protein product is CASSAPGLAGGNEQFF.

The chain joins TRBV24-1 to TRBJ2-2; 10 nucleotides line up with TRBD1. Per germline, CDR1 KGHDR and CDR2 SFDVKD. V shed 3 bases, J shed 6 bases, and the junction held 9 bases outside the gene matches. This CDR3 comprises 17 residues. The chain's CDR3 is CATSDISGTGVPGELFF. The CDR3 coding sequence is TGTGCCACCAGTGATATCTCCGGGACAGGGGTCCCCGGGGAGCTGTTTTTT.